These 6 T cell receptor beta chains originate from one sample sequenced in a study of a mutant IDH1 vaccine in newly diagnosed glioma. These receptors have no known antigen. Repertoires were generated with immunoSEQ multiplex PCR, while TCRdb's copy carries only in-frame clones and drops some. The table includes roughly 50,000 clones, 84% detected once. Indicated time point: week 35, safety follow-up. Each dose delivered 300 ug of mutant IDH1 20-mer peptide subcutaneously with imiquimod. Sequencing used PBMCs, obtained from a glioma patient whose treatment included an IDH1 peptide vaccine. Receptors were obtained from a woman aged 18-30 years with glioma.

Only one count was recorded for this clone. The CDR3 loop is CASSVAGNQPQHF. In DNA form, the CDR3 reads TGTGCCAGCAGTGTAGCGGGCAATCAGCCCCAGCATTTT. The chain employs TRBV2 and TRBJ1-5; no clear D. The germline CDR1 and CDR2 sequences are SNHLY and FYNNEI. V dropped 4 bases and J dropped 2 bases, with 6 bases sitting between them. This CDR3 is built from 13 residues.

The chain carries TRBV9 and TRBJ2-1, with 10 nucleotides matching TRBD2. The length of the CDR3 is 17 residues. Trimming removed 2 bases from V and 1 base from J; junction bases left unmatched: 6. The germline V gene has CDR1 SGDLS and CDR2 YYNGEE. The CDR3 is CASSVLAGVVSYNEQFF. The CDR3 DNA follows: TGTGCCAGCAGCGTGCTAGCGGGGGTGGTATCCTACAATGAGCAGTTCTTC.

The chain has TRBV19 and TRBJ1-3, with D perhaps matching TRBD1 (5 bases). The germline V gene has CDR1 LNHDA and CDR2 SQIVND (reference sequence). Trimming shortened V by 8 bases and J by 1 base, and 6 bases separated the two germline ends. The CDR3 is 12 amino acids. The CDR3 DNA reads TGTGCCAGTGGGGGATCTGGAAACACCATATATTTT. Translation gives CASGGSGNTIYF.

This chain links TRBV2 with TRBJ2-7, with 8 bases that match TRBD2. The CDR3 is 14 amino acids. The trim removed 2 bases at V and 2 bases at J, leaving 2 bases unmatched. The germline CDR1 and CDR2 sequences are SNHLY and FYNNEI. CDR3 region: CASSETGLAYEQYF. The CDR3 nucleotides read TGTGCCAGCAGTGAAACGGGACTAGCCTACGAGCAGTACTTC.

This clone was observed a single time. The chain is built from TRBV6-4 and TRBJ2-1; D unclear. V lost 1 base and J 0 bases, leaving 10 bases between the germline ends. The CDR3 has 16 residues. The germline gives CDR1 MRHNA, CDR2 SNTAGT. CDR3 DNA sequence: TGTGCCAGCAGTGACTACCCCGCCAGCTCCTACAATGAGCAGTTCTTC. It is translated as CASSDYPASSYNEQFF.

The chain employs TRBV6-5 and TRBJ2-7; TRBD2 might be the D (7 bases). Trimming shortened V by 2 bases and J by 2 bases, and 10 bases separated the two germline ends. There are 14 residues in the CDR3. Germline CDR1 and CDR2: MNHEY and SVGAGI. In DNA form, the CDR3 reads TGTGCCAGCAGTTACGACGGGGGGCCCTACGAGCAGTACTTC. This gives the protein CASSYDGGPYEQYF.